What follows are 28 T cell receptor beta chains derived from one specimen sequenced in a study of Graves' ophthalmopathy and Graves' hyperthyroidism. RNA served as the template for amplifying TCR beta CDR3 regions. RT-PCR was first run with HTBI primers, then multiplex PCR in a second round. Each CDR3 protein gets one entry after TCRdb re-called the multiplex PCR reads with MiXCR. The sample consists of under 350,000 distinct CDR3 sequences, under 20% of them appearing once. Sequenced: peripheral blood. Receptor source: an adult man with Graves' ophthalmopathy.

This clonotype was counted at least ten times. The chain uses TRBV9 and TRBJ2-7; the D is unclear. The CDR3 runs 14 residues. Germline CDR1 and CDR2: SGDLS and YYNGEE. Trimming stripped 4 bases from V and 1 base from J, with 12 bases between. The CDR3 sequence is CASSLGILSYEQYF. DNA of the CDR3: TGTGCCAGCAGCCTGGGCATTCTGTCCTACGAGCAGTACTTC.

This clonotype was seen repeatedly, ten times or more. The gene calls are TRBV29-1 and TRBJ1-3; D is unclear. Trimming took off 5 bases at V and 4 bases at J, with 9 bases between the two ends. CDR1 SQVTM and CDR2 ANQGSEA come from the germline V gene. The CDR3 is 12 residues long. The CDR3 sequence is CSVSVSGNTIYF. The DNA of the CDR3 is TGCAGCGTTTCTGTTTCCGGAAACACCATATATTTT.

The chain carries TRBV20-1 and TRBJ1-5; no reliable D call. The CDR3 extends over 13 amino acids. Trimming stripped 5 bases from V and 3 bases from J, with 11 bases between. Germline-derived CDR1 and CDR2 are DFQATT and SNEGSKA (reference sequence). CDR3 amino acids: CSAGGGLNQPQHF. The CDR3 nucleotides are TGCAGTGCTGGAGGCGGGCTCAATCAGCCCCAGCATTTT.

This clonotype occurred many times. This sequence joins TRBV20-1 and TRBJ2-2; the match to TRBD2 covers 11 bases. J lost 6 bases, V lost 1 base, and 7 bases had no gene match. CDR1 and CDR2 from the germline V gene are DFQATT and SNEGSKA (reference sequence). The CDR3 has 16 residues. DNA for the CDR3: TGCAGTGCTAGAGCTAGCGGGAGGCGCGGGTCCGGGGAGCTGTTTTTT. Translated: CSARASGRRGSGELFF.

This clonotype has only one observation. The chain carries TRBV6-5 and TRBJ2-7, with D hard to call. In germline, CDR1 is MNHEY, CDR2 SVGAGI. The length of the CDR3 is 12 residues. V was trimmed by 5 bases and J by 9 bases, leaving 14 bases between them. CDR3 sequence reads: CASSTTRVGQYF. DNA of the CDR3: TGTGCCAGCAGTACTACACGTGTTGGGCAGTACTTC.

This clonotype appeared once. V gene TRBV6-2 or TRBV6-3 combines with J gene TRBJ2-2, with TRBD2 as a possible D gene (6 bases). The germline V and J ends were trimmed by 1 base and 6 bases, with 9 bases remaining between them. CDR3 size: 14 residues. Germline V lookup: CDR1 MNHEY, CDR2 SVGEGT. This CDR3 reads CASSYWRVAGELFF. Written as DNA, the CDR3 is TGTGCCAGCAGTTACTGGAGGGTTGCCGGGGAGCTGTTTTTT.

The sample holds many counts of this clonotype. The chain's CDR3 is CASSEWGANTEAFF. CDR3 DNA: TGTGCCAGCAGTGAATGGGGCGCTAACACTGAAGCTTTCTTT. V and J are TRBV6-1 and TRBJ1-1; D possibly corresponds to TRBD1 (5 bases). V lost 2 bases, J lost 2 bases, and 9 bases lay in between. From germline, CDR1 is MNHNS and CDR2 SASEGT. CDR3 length: 14 amino acids.

This clonotype was seen many times. The chain employs TRBV6-1 and TRBJ1-3; D perhaps matches TRBD1 (5 bases). Germline loops: CDR1 MNHNS, CDR2 SASEGT. CDR3 length: 14 amino acids. V was pared by 8 bases and J by 0 bases, with 11 bases between. The CDR3 DNA reads as TGTGCCAGCTGCGGACACCCCTCTGGAAACACCATATATTTT. Its translation is CASCGHPSGNTIYF.

This clonotype was observed at least ten times. Here the CDR3 DNA reads TGCAGTGCTGGGAGTTTGGGCTATGGCTACACCTTC. This sequence encodes CSAGSLGYGYTF. The chain uses TRBV20-1 and TRBJ1-2; D ambiguous. CDR3 size: 12 residues. Germline loops: CDR1 DFQATT, CDR2 SNEGSKA (reference sequence). V lost 5 bases and J 4 bases, leaving 11 bases between the germline ends.

This clonotype was seen at least ten times. V and J are TRBV2 and TRBJ2-5; 10 nucleotides line up with TRBD2. This CDR3 contains 15 residues. Germline lookup yields CDR1 SNHLY and CDR2 FYNNEI. V was pared by 2 bases and J by 6 bases, with 6 bases of the junction left unmatched. CDR3 DNA: TGTGCCAGCAGTGAATTAACTAGCGGGAACAAGACCCAGTACTTC. Translated: CASSELTSGNKTQYF.

At least ten counts were recorded for this clonotype. This chain links TRBV6-5 with TRBJ1-5; D unclear. The CDR3 length is 13 residues. V lost 7 bases and J lost 0, with 7 bases in between. Germline assignment: CDR1 MNHEY and CDR2 SVGAGI. The DNA for the CDR3 is TGTGCCAGCATTAGCGGTAGCAATCAGCCCCAGCATTTT. Its translation is CASISGSNQPQHF.

The rearrangement joins TRBV28 to TRBJ2-7; a possible D gene is TRBD2 (5 bases). The CDR3 consists of 11 residues. The V end was cut by 8 bases, the J end by 4 bases, with 9 bases between. Germline CDR1 is MDHEN and CDR2 is SYDVKM. The CDR3 here is CASAGRYEQYF. The CDR3 DNA sequence: TGTGCCAGCGCGGGCCGGTACGAGCAGTACTTC.

This clonotype was seen repeatedly, ten times or more. The CDR3 loop reads CASSYIGTEETQYF. Written as DNA, the CDR3 is TGTGCCAGCAGCTATATAGGGACAGAAGAGACCCAGTACTTC. The chain uses TRBV7-9 and TRBJ2-5; 7 bases line up with TRBD1. This CDR3 has 14 amino acids. Germline assignment: CDR1 SEHNR and CDR2 FQNEAQ (reference sequence). The V gene end was trimmed by 4 bases and the J gene end by 3 bases; junction bases not matched to a gene: 5.

This clonotype was seen repeatedly, ten times or more. The V call is TRBV28, the J call TRBJ2-7; D call uncertain. The CDR3 runs 13 residues. Germline V gene data show CDR1 as MDHEN and CDR2 as SYDVKM. Trimming took off 2 bases at V and 2 bases at J, with 7 bases between the two ends. CDR3 residues: CASSLDSPYEQYF. The CDR3 DNA is TGTGCCAGCAGTTTAGACTCGCCCTACGAGCAGTACTTC.

This clonotype was observed at least ten times. The J gene is TRBJ1-2, the V gene TRBV18, with 7 positions matching TRBD1. After removal of 3 bases from V and 3 bases from J, the junction contained 10 bases not matched to a gene. Germline V gene lookup returns CDR1 KGHSH and CDR2 LQKENI. The CDR3 extends over 16 amino acids. CDR3 region: CASSPHPGQSYYGYTF. CDR3 coding DNA: TGTGCCAGCTCACCGCACCCGGGACAGAGCTACTATGGCTACACCTTC.

This clonotype was found many times. The rearrangement links TRBV6-5 to TRBJ2-5; TRBD1 agrees at 8 bases. Germline loops: CDR1 MNHEY, CDR2 SVGAGI. V lost 4 bases and J lost 2; bases outside the gene matches: 12. CDR3 length: 17 residues. The DNA for the CDR3 is TGTGCCAGCAGTTCCTACTCAACAGGGGGGCGACAAGAGACCCAGTACTTC. Residues: CASSSYSTGGRQETQYF.

This clonotype was seen many times. The chain recombines TRBV20-1 with TRBJ2-7; TRBD2 might be the D (6 bases). The V end lost 3 bases, the J end lost 0 bases, and 15 bases lay between the germline ends. Per germline, CDR1 DFQATT and CDR2 SNEGSKA (reference sequence). The CDR3 consists of 15 residues. Here the CDR3 DNA reads TGCAGTGCTAGCTCGGGGGAAAGGAGCTCCTACGAGCAGTACTTC. Protein: CSASSGERSSYEQYF.

This clonotype was detected ten times or more. This rearrangement joins TRBV18 to TRBJ2-7; no clear D. This CDR3 contains 14 residues. Trimming pared 0 bases from V and 2 bases from J, leaving 8 bases between. Germline V CDR1 and CDR2: KGHSH, LQKENI. The CDR3 DNA is TGTGCCAGCTCACCACCGGACGGTCCCTACGAGCAGTACTTC. Residues: CASSPPDGPYEQYF.

The J gene is TRBJ1-1, the V gene TRBV7-9; D not resolved. V was pared by 1 base and J by 11 bases, with 17 bases between. Germline V gene data show CDR1 as SEHNR and CDR2 as FQNEAQ (reference sequence). CDR3 length: 14 residues. The CDR3 bases are TGTGCCAGCAGCTTAGTAGATAGTGGGCGCGTGGCTTTCTTT. Translating it yields CASSLVDSGRVAFF. Filled out from reference TRBV7-9 and TRBJ1-1, the complete variable domain reads DTGVSQNPRHKITKRGQNVTFRCDPISEHNRLYWYRQTLGQGPEFLTYFQNEAQLEKSRLLSDRFSAERPKGSFSTLEIQRTEQGDSAMYLCASSLVDSGRVAFFGQGTRLTVV.

This clonotype was counted at least ten times. The chain joins TRBV27 to TRBJ2-7; D ambiguous. V lost 4 bases and J lost 1, with 11 bases in between. The CDR3 extends over 14 amino acids. Germline V lookup: CDR1 MNHEY, CDR2 SMNVEV (reference sequence). CDR3 nucleotide sequence: TGTGCCAGCAGTTCCCCCTTGGGTTCCTACGAGCAGTACTTC. Residues: CASSSPLGSYEQYF.

This clonotype was recorded many times. The chain couples TRBV7-6 to TRBJ1-1, with D uncertain. Germline CDR1 and CDR2: SGHVS and FNYEAQ. The CDR3 extends over 14 amino acids. V was clipped by 5 bases and J by 1 base, with 11 bases between them. CDR3 region: CASSDLTRNTEAFF. The DNA for the CDR3 is TGTGCCAGCAGCGACTTAACCAGGAACACTGAAGCTTTCTTT.

This clonotype was seen ten or more times. This chain connects TRBV11-2 to TRBJ2-2, with 14 bases aligning to TRBD2. The V gene end was trimmed by 4 bases and the J gene end by 4 bases; junction bases not matched to a gene: 8. This CDR3 has 18 amino acids. The germline gives CDR1 SGHAT, CDR2 FQNNGV. The CDR3 region has the DNA TGTGCCAGCAGCTCCGGGACTAGCGGGGGAGCGGGCACCGGGGAGCTGTTTTTT. Its translation is CASSSGTSGGAGTGELFF.

This clonotype showed up many times. This chain joins TRBV7-9 and TRBJ1-1; 7 bases align to TRBD1. This CDR3 has 15 residues. The V segment lost 5 bases and the J segment 1 base; nucleotides outside the gene matches: 7. The germline V gene has CDR1 SEHNR and CDR2 FQNEAQ (reference sequence). The chain's CDR3 is CASSPWDRENTEAFF. CDR3 DNA: TGTGCCAGCAGCCCCTGGGACAGAGAGAACACTGAAGCTTTCTTT.

The V gene is TRBV7-2, the J gene TRBJ2-7, with D perhaps given as TRBD1 or TRBD2 (5 bases each). The CDR3 has 13 amino acids. From germline, CDR1 is SGHTA and CDR2 FQGNSA. The V end was cut by 7 bases, the J end by 0 bases, with 10 bases between. The CDR3 DNA sequence: TGTGCCAGCACGGGACGGGACTCCTACGAGCAGTACTTC. Its translation: CASTGRDSYEQYF.

This clonotype was recorded at least ten times. The chain is built from TRBV12-3 or TRBV12-4 and TRBJ2-5; 12 nucleotides line up with TRBD2. The CDR3 is 16 amino acids. The ends lost 3 bases at V and 5 bases at J; junction bases unmatched: 7. Here the CDR3 reads CASSLLLAGGRETQYF. DNA of the CDR3: TGTGCCAGCAGTTTGCTGCTAGCGGGAGGGCGGGAGACCCAGTACTTC.

This clonotype was observed many times. The chain employs TRBV11-2 and TRBJ1-5; D gene ambiguous. Trimming removed 1 base at V and 6 bases at J, with 10 bases between. Germline V lookup: CDR1 SGHAT, CDR2 FQNNGV. CDR3 length: 14 amino acids. This chain's CDR3 is CASSLVGMAQPQHF. The CDR3 nucleotides are TGTGCCAGCAGCTTAGTTGGGATGGCTCAGCCCCAGCATTTT.

This clonotype appeared many times. The rearrangement links TRBV5-4 to TRBJ1-1; 8 bases fit TRBD1. CDR1 and CDR2 from the germline V gene are SGHNT and YYREEE (reference sequence). Trimming took 3 bases from V and 4 from J; bases not matched to a gene: 5. This CDR3 has 14 residues. The CDR3 loop is CASSSRGRSTEAFF. The CDR3 nucleotides are TGTGCCAGCAGCTCCAGGGGGCGAAGCACTGAAGCTTTCTTT.

This clonotype was detected many times. The rearrangement uses TRBV12-3 or TRBV12-4 and TRBJ2-4; no reliable D call. This CDR3 comprises 13 residues. The V and J ends lost 5 bases and 8 bases respectively, with 13 bases between them. The CDR3, as DNA: TGTGCCAGCAGTAACCGGGCCGACGACATTCAGTACTTC. Its protein is CASSNRADDIQYF.